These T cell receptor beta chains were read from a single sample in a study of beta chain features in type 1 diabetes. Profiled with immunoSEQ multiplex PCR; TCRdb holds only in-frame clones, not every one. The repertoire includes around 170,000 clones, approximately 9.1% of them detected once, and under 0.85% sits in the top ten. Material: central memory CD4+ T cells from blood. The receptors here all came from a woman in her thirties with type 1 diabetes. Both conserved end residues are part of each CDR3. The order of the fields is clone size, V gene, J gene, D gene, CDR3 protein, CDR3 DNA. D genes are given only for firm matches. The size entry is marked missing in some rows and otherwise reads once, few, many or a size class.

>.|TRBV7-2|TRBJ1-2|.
CASSLGTWTHGYTF
TGTGCCAGCAGCTTAGGCACCTGGACTCATGGCTACACCTTC
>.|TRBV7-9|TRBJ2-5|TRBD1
CASSGKGRQGAFQETQYF
TGTGCCAGCAGCGGAAAGGGGCGGCAGGGGGCCTTCCAAGAGACCCAGTACTTC
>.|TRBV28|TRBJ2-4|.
CASSYLLQVAKNIQYF
TGTGCCAGCAGTTACCTCCTACAGGTAGCCAAAAACATTCAGTACTTC
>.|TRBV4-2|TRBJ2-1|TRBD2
CASSRGGDEQFF
TGTGCCAGCAGCCGGGGAGGGGATGAGCAGTTCTTC
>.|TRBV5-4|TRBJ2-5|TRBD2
CASSLAGGPQETQYF
TGTGCCAGCAGCTTGGCGGGGGGACCCCAAGAGACCCAGTACTTC
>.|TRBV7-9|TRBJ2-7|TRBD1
CASSHGRGGDRGSYEQYF
TGTGCCAGCAGCCACGGTAGAGGGGGGGACAGGGGCTCCTACGAGCAGTACTTC
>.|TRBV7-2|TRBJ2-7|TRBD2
CASSPMTSGEQYF
TGTGCCAGCAGCCCTATGACTAGCGGCGAGCAGTACTTC
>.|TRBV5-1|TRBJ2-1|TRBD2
CASSLELAGHNEQFF
TGCGCCAGCAGCTTGGAGTTAGCGGGGCACAATGAGCAGTTCTTC
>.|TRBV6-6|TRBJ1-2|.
CASSYNTGYGYTF
TGTGCCAGCAGTTACAACACAGGGTACGGCTACACCTTC
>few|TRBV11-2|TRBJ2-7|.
CASSLGSSTGVSYEQYF
TGTGCCAGCAGCTTAGGGTCTTCGACAGGAGTCTCCTACGAGCAGTACTTC
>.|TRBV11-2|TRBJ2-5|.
CASSAGGLGRETQYF
TGTGCCAGCAGCGCAGGGGGGCTCGGGAGAGAGACCCAGTACTTC
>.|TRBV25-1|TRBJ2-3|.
CASSRGTDTQYF
TGTGCCAGCAGTCGAGGCACAGATACGCAGTATTTT
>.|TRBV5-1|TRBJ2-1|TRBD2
CASSLALYGDYHEQFF
TGCGCCAGCAGCTTGGCCCTTTATGGGGACTACCATGAGCAGTTCTTC
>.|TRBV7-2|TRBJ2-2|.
CASSLDSGELFF
TGTGCCAGCAGCTTAGACTCTGGGGAGCTGTTTTTT
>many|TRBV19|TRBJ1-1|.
CASIDRFEAFF
TGTGCCAGCATCGACAGGTTTGAAGCTTTCTTT
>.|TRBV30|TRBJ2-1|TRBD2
CAWSGGLASSEQFF
TGTGCCTGGAGTGGGGGACTAGCAAGTTCTGAGCAGTTCTTC
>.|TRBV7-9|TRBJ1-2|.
CASSDTGFGYTF
TGTGCCAGCAGCGACACAGGGTTTGGCTACACCTTC
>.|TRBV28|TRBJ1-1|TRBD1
CASSSDTGGTEAFF
TGTGCCAGCAGTTCAGATACAGGGGGCACTGAAGCTTTCTTT
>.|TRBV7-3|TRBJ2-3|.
CASSPSGHSTDTQYF
TGTGCCAGCAGCCCGTCGGGACACAGCACAGATACGCAGTATTTT
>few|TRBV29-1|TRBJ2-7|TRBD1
CSVARDRAGYEQYF
TGCAGCGTCGCACGGGACAGGGCCGGTTACGAGCAGTACTTC
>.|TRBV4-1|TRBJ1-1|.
CASSPRGAGTEAFF
TGCGCCAGCAGCCCCCGGGGGGCGGGCACTGAAGCTTTCTTT
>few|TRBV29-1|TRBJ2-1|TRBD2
CSVYGTSVEQFF
TGCAGCGTTTACGGGACTAGTGTTGAGCAGTTCTTC
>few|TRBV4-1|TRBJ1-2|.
CASSQEMSLRRGYTF
TGCGCCAGCAGCCAAGAAATGTCTCTAAGGCGGGGCTACACCTTC
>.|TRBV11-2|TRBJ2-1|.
CASSFGVDEQFF
TGTGCCAGCAGCTTTGGAGTTGATGAGCAGTTCTTC
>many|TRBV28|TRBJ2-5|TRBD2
CASLTSGRAETQYF
TGTGCCAGCCTTACGAGCGGGAGGGCGGAGACCCAGTACTTC
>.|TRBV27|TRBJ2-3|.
CASSLFRAQGTDTQYF
TGTGCCAGCAGTTTATTCAGGGCCCAGGGCACAGATACGCAGTATTTT
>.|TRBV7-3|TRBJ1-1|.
CASSRAEGANTEAFF
TGCGCCAGCAGCCGAGCCGAAGGGGCGAACACTGAAGCTTTCTTT
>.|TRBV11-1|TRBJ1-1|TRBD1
CASSLGAGTGGTEAFF
TGTGCCAGCAGCTTAGGTGCCGGGACAGGGGGCACTGAAGCTTTCTTT
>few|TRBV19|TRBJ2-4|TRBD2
CASSGGLAAFQYF
TGTGCCAGTTCCGGCGGACTAGCGGCCTTTCAGTACTTC
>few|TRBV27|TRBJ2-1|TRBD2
CASSPRTSGWPYNEQFF
TGTGCCAGCAGTCCCCGGACTAGCGGGTGGCCCTACAATGAGCAGTTCTTC
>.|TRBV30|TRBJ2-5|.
CAWSLGVGETQYF
TGTGCCTGGAGTTTAGGAGTCGGAGAGACCCAGTACTTC
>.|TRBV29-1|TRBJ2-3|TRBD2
CSVEIRLAGGQAYF
TGCAGCGTTGAAATTCGACTAGCGGGAGGGCAGGCGTATTTT
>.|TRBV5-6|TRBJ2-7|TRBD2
CASSRRGDGLYEQYF
TGTGCCAGCAGCCGACGGGGGGACGGACTCTACGAGCAGTACTTC
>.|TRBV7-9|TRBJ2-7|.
CASSSHYGSYEQYF
TGTGCCAGCAGCTCCCACTACGGGTCCTACGAGCAGTACTTC
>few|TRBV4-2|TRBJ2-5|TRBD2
CASSQGGGTSGRTPGRETQYF
TGTGCCAGCAGCCAAGGTGGTGGCACTAGCGGGAGGACCCCCGGGAGAGAGACCCAGTACTTC
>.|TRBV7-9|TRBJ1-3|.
CASSPRSGGSGNTIYF
TGTGCCAGCAGCCCCCGTTCTGGCGGCTCTGGAAACACCATATATTTT
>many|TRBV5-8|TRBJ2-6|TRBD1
CASSSQGTGANVLTF
TGTGCCAGCAGCTCACAGGGGACTGGGGCCAACGTCCTGACTTTC
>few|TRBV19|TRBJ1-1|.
CASGTGLNTEAFF
TGTGCCAGTGGCACAGGTTTGAACACTGAAGCTTTCTTT
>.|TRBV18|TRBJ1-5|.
CASSPRQSNQPQHF
TGTGCCAGCTCACCGAGACAGAGCAATCAGCCCCAGCATTTT
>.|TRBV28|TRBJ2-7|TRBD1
CASSRQGTTYEQYF
TGTGCCAGCAGTCGACAGGGAACCACCTACGAGCAGTACTTC
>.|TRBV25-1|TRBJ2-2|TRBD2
CASSEGLGNTGELFF
TGTGCCAGCAGTGAAGGACTAGGAAACACCGGGGAGCTGTTTTTT
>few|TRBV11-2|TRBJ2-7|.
CASSLGGSSYEQYF
TGTGCCAGCAGCTTAGGTGGGAGCTCCTACGAGCAGTACTTC
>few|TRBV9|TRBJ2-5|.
CASSVGGAQETQYF
TGTGCCAGCAGCGTAGGGGGAGCACAAGAGACCCAGTACTTC
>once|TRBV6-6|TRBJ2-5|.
CAISNPSAGETQYF
TGTGCCATCAGTAACCCTAGCGCGGGGGAGACCCAGTACTTC